Listed here is a single TCR beta chain. This sample was taken from a study of blood T cell repertoires in COVID-19. Method: immunoSEQ multiplex PCR; TCRdb's copy keeps in-frame clones and lacks some. The repertoire has about 220,000 clones, 86% of them found once; the top ten carry around 3.8%. J was trimmed by 4 bases and V by 3 bases; bases with no gene match: 8. CDR1 SGDLS and CDR2 YYNGEE come from the germline V gene. The CDR3 runs to 15 residues. This rearrangement joins TRBV9 to TRBJ1-2; 8 bases are a match to TRBD1. The specimen was PBMCs or T cells enriched from blood (not recorded which). The clonotype comes from a woman in her forties with acute COVID-19. CDR3 in amino acids: CASSEGGQGSYGYTF. Written as DNA, the CDR3 is TGTGCCAGCAGCGAGGGTGGACAGGGCAGCTATGGCTACACCTTC.